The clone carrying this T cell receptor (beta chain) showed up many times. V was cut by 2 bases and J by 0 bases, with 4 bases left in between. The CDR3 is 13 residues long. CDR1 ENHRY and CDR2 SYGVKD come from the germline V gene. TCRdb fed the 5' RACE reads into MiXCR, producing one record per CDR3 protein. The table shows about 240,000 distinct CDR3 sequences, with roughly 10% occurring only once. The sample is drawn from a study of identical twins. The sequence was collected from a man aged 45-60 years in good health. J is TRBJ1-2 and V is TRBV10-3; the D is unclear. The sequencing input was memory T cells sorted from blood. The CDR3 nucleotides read TGTGCCATCAGTGAGGTGACTAACTATGGCTACACCTTC. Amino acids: CAISEVTNYGYTF.